The T cell receptor (beta chain) described here comes from a study of blood T cell repertoires in COVID-19. The wider study: PBMCs, B-cell-depleted T cells, or T cells provided the cDNA or gDNA that made up the material.

Trimming stripped 3 bases from V and 0 bases from J, with 12 bases between. The CDR3 consists of 16 residues. Germline V gene sequence: CDR1 LNHDA, CDR2 SQIVND (reference sequence). Using immunoSEQ multiplex PCR, the repertoire was profiled, and TCRdb retains in-frame clones only, with some absent. Of about 200,000 clones listed, 92% are singletons. The chain recombines TRBV19 with TRBJ1-3; D gene unclear. Sequencing was carried out using peripheral blood. The source of this sequence is a man in his 60s with COVID-19, enrolled during active disease. CDR3 in DNA: TGTGCCAGTAGTATGCAGCGGCTGATCTCTGGAAACACCATATATTTT. This encodes CASSMQRLISGNTIYF.